The 9 T cell receptor beta chains in this list originate from one sample, sequenced in a study of shared clonotypes between healthy human individuals (dated by TCRdb to the early 2020s). The library was made by the immunoSEQ multiplex PCR assay. Held by TCRdb, this immuneACCESS table contains in-frame sequences only and omits some clones. Under half of the omission traces to an unresolved V gene where checked; the cause of the rest is unknown. The sample table contains roughly 1.5 million clones; only one count was recorded for approximately 98% of them. The ten largest account for around 0.47% of the sample. The material sequenced was naive CD4+ T cells sorted from blood. The cell subset or site label of this sample denotes: CD45RA+ positively selected. All receptors derive from a man aged 25 to 45 in good health.

The V call is TRBV10-1, the J call TRBJ2-1; D unclear. This CDR3 is built from 13 residues. The V gene's germline CDR1 is WNHNN and CDR2 SYGVQD (reference sequence). V lost 2 bases and J lost 12, with 14 bases in between. DNA of the CDR3: TGCGCCAGCAGTGAGGGCGGTGGGAATTGGCAGTTCTTC. This gives the protein CASSEGGGNWQFF.

This chain connects TRBV2 to TRBJ1-1; D may be TRBD1 (6 bases). The CDR3 has 15 amino acids. Germline CDR1 SNHLY, CDR2 FYNNEI. The ends were cut back, 2 bases at V and 1 base at J, with 11 bases in the middle. The CDR3 nucleotides are TGTGCCAGCAGTGAAAGGAACAGGGCGAACACTGAAGCTTTCTTT. Its protein product is CASSERNRANTEAFF.

This chain uses TRBV5-1 with TRBJ1-1; D not resolved. The CDR3 length is 16 residues. Trimming removed 3 bases at V and 1 base at J, with 16 bases between. CDR1 is SGHRS, CDR2 YFSETQ, per germline. This chain's CDR3 is CASSSDGRQTNTEAFF. The CDR3 DNA sequence: TGCGCCAGCAGCTCGGATGGGAGGCAGACGAACACTGAAGCTTTCTTT.

This chain uses TRBV6-5 with TRBJ2-5; the match to TRBD2 covers 9 bases. CDR3 size: 16 residues. Unmatched junction bases numbered 10, after V lost 3 bases and J lost 5 bases. The germline CDR1 and CDR2 sequences are MNHEY and SVGAGI. The CDR3 loop reads CASSYLAGLQWETQYF. CDR3 coding DNA: TGTGCCAGCAGTTATCTAGCGGGACTGCAATGGGAGACCCAGTACTTC.

The CDR3 DNA follows: TGTGCCACCAGCCTCGAACAGGGTTCCAATGAGCAGTTCTTC. Its translation: CATSLEQGSNEQFF. The chain links TRBV15 to TRBJ2-1, with D maybe TRBD1 (6 bases). Trimming removed 5 bases from V and 6 bases from J, with 14 bases in between. The CDR3 has 14 amino acids. The germline V gene encodes CDR1 LNHNV and CDR2 YYDKDF (reference sequence).

The J gene is TRBJ2-7, the V gene TRBV10-2; 10 bases align to TRBD1. There are 12 residues in the CDR3. V was pared by 11 bases and J by 3 bases, with 4 bases of the junction left unmatched. Germline V gene data show CDR1 as WSHSY and CDR2 as SAAADI. The CDR3 nucleotides read TGCGCCGCGGACAGGGGGAACTACGAGCAGTACTTC. It codes for CAADRGNYEQYF.

The J gene is TRBJ2-1, the V gene TRBV11-3; 8 bases fit TRBD2. Germline trimming cut 4 bases from V and 2 bases from J; bases unmatched to any gene: 4. This CDR3 is 15 amino acids long. Looked up from germline, CDR1 is SGHNT and CDR2 is YENEEA. DNA of the CDR3: TGTGCCAGCAGCTCTGGACTAGCCCCCTACAATGAGCAGTTCTTC. It is translated as CASSSGLAPYNEQFF.

The chain joins TRBV5-4 to TRBJ1-2; D remains ambiguous. Germline V gene data show CDR1 as SGHNT and CDR2 as YYREEE (reference sequence). V was clipped by 0 bases and J by 8 bases, with 29 bases between them. The CDR3 contains 19 residues. The CDR3 here is CASSLGVSGPRAPSRGYTF. As DNA, the CDR3 is TGTGCCAGCAGCTTGGGAGTGTCGGGCCCCCGGGCCCCATCCCGCGGCTACACCTTC.

This clone was detected once. The chain combines TRBV5-5 with TRBJ2-2; TRBD2 is a possible D gene (6 bases). Germline CDR1 is SGHKS and CDR2 is YYEKEE (reference sequence). V lost 1 base, J lost 8 bases, and 18 bases lay in between. The CDR3 is 16 amino acids. CDR3 coding DNA: TGTGCCAGCAGCTTGTATTCAGCGGGCTTGGCTGGGGAGCTGTTTTTT. Its protein is CASSLYSAGLAGELFF.